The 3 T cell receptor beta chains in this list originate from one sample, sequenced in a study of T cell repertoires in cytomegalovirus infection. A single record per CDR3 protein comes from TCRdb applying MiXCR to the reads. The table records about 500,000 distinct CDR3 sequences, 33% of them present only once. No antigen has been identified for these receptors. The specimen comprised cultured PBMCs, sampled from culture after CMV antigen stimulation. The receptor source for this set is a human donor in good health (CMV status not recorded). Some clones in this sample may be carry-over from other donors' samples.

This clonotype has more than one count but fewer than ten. DNA of the CDR3: TGTGCCAGTAGTGATGCCGGGACAGGGGATTATGGCTACACCTTC. Translation: CASSDAGTGDYGYTF. The rearrangement joins TRBV19 to TRBJ1-2, with 10 bases fitting TRBD1. Germline CDR1 and CDR2: LNHDA and SQIVND (reference sequence). J gave up 5 bases and V 5 bases, and 8 bases lay outside the gene matches. The CDR3 is 15 amino acids.

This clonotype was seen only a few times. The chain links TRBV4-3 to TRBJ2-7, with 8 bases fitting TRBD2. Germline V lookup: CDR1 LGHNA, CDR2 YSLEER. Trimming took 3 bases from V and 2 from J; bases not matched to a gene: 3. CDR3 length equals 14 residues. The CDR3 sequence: CASSQSSGTYEQYF. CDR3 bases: TGCGCCAGCAGCCAGAGTAGCGGGACCTACGAGCAGTACTTC.

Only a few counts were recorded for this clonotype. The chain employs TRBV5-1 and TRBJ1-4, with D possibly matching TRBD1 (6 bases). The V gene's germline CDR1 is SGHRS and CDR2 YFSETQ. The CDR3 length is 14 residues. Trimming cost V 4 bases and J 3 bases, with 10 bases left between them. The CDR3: CASSKDSSNEKLFF. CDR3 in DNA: TGCGCCAGCAGCAAGGACAGCTCTAATGAAAAACTGTTTTTT.